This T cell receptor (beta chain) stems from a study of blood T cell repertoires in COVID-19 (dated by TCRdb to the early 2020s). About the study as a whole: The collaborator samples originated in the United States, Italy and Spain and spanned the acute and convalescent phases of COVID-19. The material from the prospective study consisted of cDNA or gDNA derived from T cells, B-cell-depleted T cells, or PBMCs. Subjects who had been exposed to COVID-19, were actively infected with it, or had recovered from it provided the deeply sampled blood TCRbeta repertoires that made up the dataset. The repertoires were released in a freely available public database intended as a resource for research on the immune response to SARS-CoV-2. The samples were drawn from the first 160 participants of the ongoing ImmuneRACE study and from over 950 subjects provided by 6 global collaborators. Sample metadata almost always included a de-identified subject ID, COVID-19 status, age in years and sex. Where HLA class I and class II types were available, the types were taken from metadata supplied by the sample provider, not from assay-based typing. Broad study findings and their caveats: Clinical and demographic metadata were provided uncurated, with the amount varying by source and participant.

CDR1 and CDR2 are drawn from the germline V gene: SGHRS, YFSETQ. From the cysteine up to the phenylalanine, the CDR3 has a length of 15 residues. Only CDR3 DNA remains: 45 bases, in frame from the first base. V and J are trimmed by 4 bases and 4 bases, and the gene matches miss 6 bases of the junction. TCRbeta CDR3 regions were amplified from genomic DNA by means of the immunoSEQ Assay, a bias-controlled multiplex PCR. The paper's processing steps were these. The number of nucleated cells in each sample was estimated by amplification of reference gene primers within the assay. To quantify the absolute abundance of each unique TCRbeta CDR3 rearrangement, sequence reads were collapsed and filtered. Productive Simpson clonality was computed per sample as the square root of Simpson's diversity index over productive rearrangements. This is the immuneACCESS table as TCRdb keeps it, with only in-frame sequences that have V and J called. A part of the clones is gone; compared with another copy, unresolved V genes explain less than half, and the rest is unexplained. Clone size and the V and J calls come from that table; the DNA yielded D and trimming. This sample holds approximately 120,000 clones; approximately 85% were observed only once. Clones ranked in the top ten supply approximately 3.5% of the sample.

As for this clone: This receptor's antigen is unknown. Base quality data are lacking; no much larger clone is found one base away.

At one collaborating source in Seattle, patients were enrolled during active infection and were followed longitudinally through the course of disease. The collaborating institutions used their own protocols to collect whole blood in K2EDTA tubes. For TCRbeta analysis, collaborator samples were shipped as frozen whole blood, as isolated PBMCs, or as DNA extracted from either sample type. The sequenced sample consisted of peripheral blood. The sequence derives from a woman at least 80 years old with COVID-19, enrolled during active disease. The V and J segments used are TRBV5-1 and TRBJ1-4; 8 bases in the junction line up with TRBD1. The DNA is TGCGCCAGCAGCCCTCAGGGGGCAGGTAATGAAAAACTGTTTTTT. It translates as CASSPQGAGNEKLFF. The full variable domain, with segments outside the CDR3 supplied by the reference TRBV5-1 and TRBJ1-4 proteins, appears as KAGVTQTPRYLIKTRGQQVTLSCSPISGHRSVSWYQQTPGQGLQFLFEYFSETQRNKGNFPGRFSGRQFSNSRSEMNVSTLELGDSALYLCASSPQGAGNEKLFFGSGTQLSVL.